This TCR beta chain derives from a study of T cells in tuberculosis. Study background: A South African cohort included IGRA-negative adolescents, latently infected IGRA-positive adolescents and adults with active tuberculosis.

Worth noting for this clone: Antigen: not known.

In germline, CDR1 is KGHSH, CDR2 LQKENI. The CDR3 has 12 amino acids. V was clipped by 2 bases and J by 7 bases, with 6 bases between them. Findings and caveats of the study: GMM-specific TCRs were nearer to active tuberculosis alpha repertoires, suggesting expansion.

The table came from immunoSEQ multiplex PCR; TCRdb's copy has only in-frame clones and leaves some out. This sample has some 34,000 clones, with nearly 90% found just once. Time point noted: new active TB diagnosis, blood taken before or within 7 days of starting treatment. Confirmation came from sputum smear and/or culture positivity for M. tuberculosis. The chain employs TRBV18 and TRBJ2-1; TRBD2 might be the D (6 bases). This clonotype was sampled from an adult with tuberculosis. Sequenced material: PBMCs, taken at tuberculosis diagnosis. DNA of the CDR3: TGTGCCAGCTCACCAAGCGGGAATGAGCAGTTCTTC. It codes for CASSPSGNEQFF.